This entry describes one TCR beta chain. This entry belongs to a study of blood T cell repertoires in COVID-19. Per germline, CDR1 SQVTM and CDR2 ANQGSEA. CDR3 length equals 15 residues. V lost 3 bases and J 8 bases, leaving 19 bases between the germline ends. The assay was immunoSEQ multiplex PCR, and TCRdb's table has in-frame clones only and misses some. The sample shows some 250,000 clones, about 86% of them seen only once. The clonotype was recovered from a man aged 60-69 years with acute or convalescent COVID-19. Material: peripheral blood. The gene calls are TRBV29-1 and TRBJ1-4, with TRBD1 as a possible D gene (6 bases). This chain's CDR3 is CSVDPRGTRPEKLFF. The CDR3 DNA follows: TGCAGCGTTGATCCTAGGGGGACCAGGCCCGAAAAACTGTTTTTT.